The clone carrying this TCR beta chain came up many times. The iRepertoire nested amplicon-rescue multiplex PCR amplified TCR alpha and beta CDR3s from RNA. Input was 100-400 ng of tissue mRNA or PBMC total RNA. TCRdb reprocessed the multiplex PCR reads with MiXCR, giving one entry per CDR3 protein. The sample has fewer than 55,000 distinct CDR3 sequences; about 22% are singletons. CDR3 length: 16 residues. V lost 2 bases and J lost 3; bases outside the gene matches: 1. In germline, CDR1 is MNHNY, CDR2 SVGAGI (reference sequence). This entry belongs to a study of glioma-infiltrating T cells. The sequenced sample was glioma tissue, nonneoplastic brain tissue, or PBMCs (not recorded which). The chain has TRBV6-6 and TRBJ2-3; 14 bases agree with TRBD2. The source is a human donor with low-grade glioma or glioblastoma, undergoing nonglioma brain surgery, or in good health (not recorded which). CDR3 residues: CASSYGTSGRTDTQYF. CDR3 in DNA: TGTGCCAGCAGTTACGGGACTAGCGGGAGAACAGATACGCAGTATTTT.